This T cell receptor beta chain was sequenced during a study of early T cells in non-severe SARS-CoV-2 infection. Study-level information: Bulk RNA from unsorted whole blood was sequenced; chains were unpaired.

With 5 bases clipped from V and 4 bases from J, the junction kept 5 bases outside the gene matches. In germline, CDR1 is MNHEY, CDR2 SMNVEV (reference sequence). The CDR3 loop spans 15 amino acids. TCRdb called the 5' RACE reads again in MiXCR, with one record for every CDR3 protein. The sample carries under 45,000 distinct CDR3 sequences, approximately 7.2% recorded once. This clonotype was recorded a few times. The sample here was whole blood, taken at baseline. The genes are TRBV27 and TRBJ2-5; TRBD2 matches at 12 bases. This TCR was recovered from an adult who was a healthcare worker with PCR-confirmed SARS-CoV-2 infection or an uninfected control (not recorded which). The CDR3 region is CASSVTSGGRETQYF. Here the CDR3 DNA reads TGTGCCAGCAGTGTTACTAGCGGGGGGAGAGAGACCCAGTACTTC.